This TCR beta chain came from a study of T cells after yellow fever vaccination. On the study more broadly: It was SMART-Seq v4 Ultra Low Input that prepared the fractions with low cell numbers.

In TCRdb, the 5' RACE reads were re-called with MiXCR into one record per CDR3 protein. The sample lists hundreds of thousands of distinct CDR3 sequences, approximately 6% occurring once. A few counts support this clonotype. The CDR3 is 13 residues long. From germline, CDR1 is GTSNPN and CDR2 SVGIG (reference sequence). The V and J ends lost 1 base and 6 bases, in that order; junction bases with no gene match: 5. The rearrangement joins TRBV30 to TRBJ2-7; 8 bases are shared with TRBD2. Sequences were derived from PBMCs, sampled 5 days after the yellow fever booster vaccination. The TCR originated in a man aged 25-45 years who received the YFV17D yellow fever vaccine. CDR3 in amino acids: CAWSGQAGAEQYF. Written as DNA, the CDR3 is TGTGCCTGGAGTGGACAAGCGGGAGCCGAGCAGTACTTC.